Shown below are 8 T cell receptor beta chains from a single sample sequenced in a study of blood T cell repertoires in COVID-19. Profiling relied on immunoSEQ multiplex PCR, and the TCRdb table lists in-frame clones only, not all of them. The data contain around 110,000 clones, roughly four fifths of them singletons. The sequenced sample was peripheral blood. These receptors all stem from a woman aged 55-70 years with acute or convalescent COVID-19.

This rearrangement joins TRBV9 to TRBJ1-2; D unclear. Germline lookup yields CDR1 SGDLS and CDR2 YYNGEE. V was clipped by 0 bases and J by 5 bases, with 11 bases between them. CDR3 size: 14 residues. In DNA form, the CDR3 reads TGTGCCAGCAGCGTAGTGGTCGGCGGGTATGGCTACACCTTC. This encodes CASSVVVGGYGYTF.

The genes are TRBV5-1 and TRBJ2-2; D is perhaps TRBD1 or TRBD2 (6 bases each). V lost 4 bases to trimming and J lost 5 bases, with 15 bases between them. Germline V CDR1 and CDR2: SGHRS, YFSETQ. This CDR3 contains 15 residues. DNA of the CDR3: TGCGCCAGCAGCGTGGGGGGCCACGGAACCGGGGAGCTGTTTTTT. Amino acids: CASSVGGHGTGELFF.

Here the CDR3 reads CATRVSGNNQPQHF. In nucleotides, the CDR3 is TGTGCCACCCGAGTGTCAGGGAACAATCAGCCCCAGCATTTT. V and J are TRBV6-5 and TRBJ1-5, with D maybe TRBD1 (5 bases). Deletions cut 10 bases from V and 3 bases from J, with 16 bases between. The V gene's germline CDR1 is MNHEY and CDR2 SVGAGI. CDR3 length equals 14 residues.

The count of this clone is one. V is TRBV7-8 and J is TRBJ2-7, with 16 positions matching TRBD2. The CDR3 loop spans 15 amino acids. Germline values: CDR1 SGHVS, CDR2 FQNEAQ. After removal of 0 bases from V and 7 bases from J, the junction contained 0 bases not matched to a gene. The CDR3 loop reads CASSLAGLAGGEQYF. CDR3 in DNA: TGTGCCAGCAGCTTAGCGGGACTAGCGGGAGGGGAGCAGTACTTC.

A remark on this clone: One base separates it from a far larger clone, so it is likely a read error. Other DNA sequences from this sample encode an identical CDR3 as well. The chain employs TRBV30 and TRBJ1-2; 7 nucleotides align to TRBD1. Germline V gene lookup returns CDR1 GTSNPN and CDR2 SVGIG (reference sequence). This CDR3 is 15 amino acids long. The CDR3 region has the DNA TGTGCGGGGGATCCCGGCAGGGGGGATTCGTATGGCTACACCTTC. Translating gives CAGDPGRGDSYGYTF. The whole variable domain, filled in from reference TRBV30 and TRBJ1-2, reads SQTIHQWPATLVQPVGSPLSLECTVEGTSNPNLYWYRQAAGRGLQLLFYSVGIGQISSEVPQNLSASRPQDRQFILSSKKLLLSDSGFYLCAGDPGRGDSYGYTFGSGTRLTVV.

The chain links TRBV28 to TRBJ2-3, with TRBD1 identical over 12 bases. V lost 2 bases to trimming and J lost 1 base; unmatched junction nucleotides: 1. The germline CDR1 and CDR2 sequences are MDHEN and SYDVKM. This CDR3 comprises 16 residues. CDR3: CASSLGTGGGTDTQYF. CDR3 coding DNA: TGTGCCAGCAGTTTAGGGACAGGGGGCGGCACAGATACGCAGTATTTT.

The V and J genes are TRBV19 and TRBJ2-7; 8 bases are a match to TRBD1. This CDR3 region has 13 residues. V trimming: 5 bases; J trimming: 2 bases; junction bases outside the gene matches: 2. The germline V gene encodes CDR1 LNHDA and CDR2 SQIVND (reference sequence). CDR3 in amino acids: CASSLDRAYEQYF. DNA for the CDR3: TGTGCCAGTAGTTTGGACAGGGCCTACGAGCAGTACTTC.

The chain combines TRBV19 with TRBJ1-2; 9 bases agree with TRBD1. With V trimmed by 1 base and J by 3 bases, 3 bases remained unmatched. The CDR3 extends over 15 amino acids. Germline lookup yields CDR1 LNHDA and CDR2 SQIVND (reference sequence). CDR3 protein: CASSIGDRDYYGYTF. The DNA for the CDR3 is TGTGCCAGTAGTATAGGGGACAGGGACTACTATGGCTACACCTTC.